Below are 30 T cell receptor beta chains sequenced from a single sample in a study of cytomegalovirus exposure and HLA in healthy donors. It was with 60 Vbeta and 13 Jbeta primers that the PCR ran. Clones were sequenced by immunoSEQ multiplex PCR, and TCRdb holds only the in-frame ones, with some missing. The data contain under 300,000 clones, around four fifths of them singletons. Material: PBMCs. The receptor set was obtained from a woman aged 40 to 50 in good health and CMV-seropositive.

The J gene is TRBJ1-5, the V gene TRBV4-3; the D gene is possibly TRBD1 (6 bases). The CDR3 is 16 residues long. The germline gives CDR1 LGHNA, CDR2 YSLEER. The V gene lost 0 bases and the J gene lost 5 bases, with 14 bases spanning the gap. The CDR3 region has the DNA TGCGCCAGCAGCCAAGATTGGGGACAAGAAGATCAGCCCCAGCATTTT. As protein: CASSQDWGQEDQPQHF.

This sequence joins TRBV7-3 and TRBJ2-3, with 7 bases fitting TRBD1. Germline CDR1 SGHTA, CDR2 FQGTGA. CDR3 length: 15 residues. Trimming took 0 bases from V and 2 from J; bases not matched to a gene: 2. The CDR3 protein is CASSLTGTVTDTQYF. The DNA for the CDR3 is TGTGCCAGCAGCTTAACAGGGACAGTCACAGATACGCAGTATTTT.

The rearrangement uses TRBV10-2 and TRBJ2-1, with 7 bases fitting TRBD1. The V and J ends lost 6 bases and 4 bases, in that order; junction bases with no gene match: 6. The CDR3 loop spans 14 amino acids. Germline V gene data show CDR1 as WSHSY and CDR2 as SAAADI. The chain's CDR3 is CASSPGQLYNEQFF. In DNA form, the CDR3 reads TGCGCCAGCAGCCCGGGACAGTTATACAATGAGCAGTTCTTC.

CDR3 coding DNA: TGTGCCAGCAGTTTATTTATCCCGCTAGGGGGCACTGAAGCTTTCTTT. This encodes CASSLFIPLGGTEAFF. J is TRBJ1-1 and V is TRBV27; D perhaps matches TRBD1 (6 bases). V was trimmed by 1 base and J by 4 bases, leaving 16 bases between them. CDR3 length equals 16 residues. The germline V gene has CDR1 MNHEY and CDR2 SMNVEV (reference sequence).

The CDR3 sequence: CASSPSGGAINYGYTF. The CDR3 DNA reads as TGTGCCAGCTCACCGTCGGGTGGGGCTATTAACTATGGCTACACCTTC. The V call is TRBV18, the J call TRBJ1-2, with D possibly being TRBD1 (5 bases). Germline V CDR1 and CDR2: KGHSH, LQKENI. This CDR3 comprises 16 residues. The V end lost 3 bases, the J end lost 1 base, and 15 bases lay between the germline ends.

This chain connects TRBV7-9 to TRBJ2-3, with D perhaps matching TRBD2 (6 bases). CDR1 is SEHNR and CDR2 is FQNEAQ in the germline V gene (reference sequence). The CDR3 extends over 15 amino acids. Trimming removed 2 bases from V and 5 bases from J, with 14 bases in between. The CDR3 loop is CASSLHDWRGDTQYF. The CDR3 coding sequence is TGTGCCAGCAGCTTACACGACTGGCGGGGAGATACGCAGTATTTT.

The chain joins TRBV30 to TRBJ1-6, with D uncertain. There are 14 residues in the CDR3. V was trimmed by 0 bases and J by 11 bases, leaving 14 bases between them. CDR1 GTSNPN and CDR2 SVGIG come from the germline V gene (reference sequence). This chain's CDR3 is CAWSVENAITPLHF. The CDR3 bases are TGTGCCTGGAGTGTAGAGAATGCTATCACACCCCTCCACTTT.

As regards this clone: The germline gene is not matched at one end of the junction; a read error may be the cause. This chain uses TRBV7-9 with TRBJ2-7; 8 bases are a match to TRBD2. Per germline, CDR1 SEHNR and CDR2 FQNEAQ (reference sequence). The CDR3 runs 15 residues. The chain's CDR3 is CSSSTLAGPTYEQYF. For the CDR3, the DNA is TGTTCCAGCAGCACCCTAGCGGGCCCTACCTACGAGCAGTACTTC.

The chain combines TRBV9 with TRBJ2-7, with D unresolved. The CDR3 is 13 residues long. The germline CDR1 and CDR2 sequences are SGDLS and YYNGEE. V gave up 4 bases and J gave up 5 bases, with 13 bases separating them. The CDR3 loop is CASSPHSKHEQYF. The CDR3 nucleotides are TGTGCCAGCAGCCCCCACAGTAAGCACGAGCAGTACTTC.

The chain employs TRBV2 and TRBJ1-5, with D maybe TRBD1 (5 bases). In germline, CDR1 is SNHLY, CDR2 FYNNEI. Trimming removed 6 bases at V and 9 bases at J, with 15 bases between. CDR3 length equals 13 residues. The CDR3 DNA reads as TGTGCCAGCAGGTACAGGTTAGAGCGGCCCCAGCATTTT. Translated: CASRYRLERPQHF.

The rearrangement uses TRBV30 and TRBJ2-1, with TRBD2 identical over 13 bases. Trimming removed 7 bases from V and 10 bases from J; junction bases left unmatched: 13. The CDR3 runs 15 residues. Per the germline V gene, CDR1 is GTSNPN and CDR2 is SVGIG (reference sequence). This chain's CDR3 is CALNRGLAGIHEQFF. The CDR3 DNA follows: TGTGCCTTAAACAGGGGACTAGCGGGAATACACGAGCAGTTCTTC.

V usage is TRBV7-6 and J usage is TRBJ2-3; D uncertain. This CDR3 has 15 amino acids. V was shortened by 2 bases and J by 5 bases, with 14 bases between the two germline ends. CDR1 is SGHVS, CDR2 FNYEAQ, per germline. Written as DNA, the CDR3 is TGTGCCAGCAGCTTATCCGTTTCTGGCGGAGATACGCAGTATTTT. Amino acid sequence: CASSLSVSGGDTQYF.

J is TRBJ2-7 and V is TRBV10-3; D unclear. V was trimmed by 0 bases and J by 6 bases, leaving 12 bases between them. CDR3 length equals 14 residues. CDR1 and CDR2 (germline): ENHRY, SYGVKD. CDR3 amino acids: CAISESNYPGEQYF. The CDR3 DNA follows: TGTGCCATCAGTGAGTCGAATTATCCGGGCGAGCAGTACTTC.

The chain recombines TRBV5-6 with TRBJ1-5, with 9 positions matching TRBD1. The CDR3 spans 16 residues. Germline V gene data show CDR1 as SGHDT and CDR2 as YYEEEE. The ends lost 4 bases at V and 3 bases at J; junction bases unmatched: 8. This CDR3 reads CASSGSTGGNNQPQHF. The CDR3 nucleotides read TGTGCCAGCAGCGGCTCGACAGGGGGAAACAATCAGCCCCAGCATTTT.

This clone appeared a single time. J is TRBJ2-5 and V is TRBV9, with 10 bases aligning to TRBD2. Germline CDR1 and CDR2: SGDLS and YYNGEE. The J segment lost 4 bases and the V segment lost 3 bases, leaving 12 bases of the junction unmatched. This CDR3 is 17 amino acids long. The chain's CDR3 is CASSDHRASGRGETQYF. In DNA, the CDR3 is TGTGCCAGCAGCGACCACCGAGCTAGCGGGAGAGGAGAGACCCAGTACTTC.

About this clone itself: Other DNA sequences from this sample encode an identical CDR3 as well. The chain recombines TRBV14 with TRBJ1-1; D gene uncertain. Per the germline V gene, CDR1 is SGHDN and CDR2 is FVKESK. V lost 1 base and J lost 1, with 4 bases in between. The CDR3 spans 13 residues. The CDR3 spells CASSQGANTEAFF. Here the CDR3 DNA reads TGTGCCAGCAGCCAAGGGGCGAACACTGAAGCTTTCTTT.

This chain joins TRBV27 and TRBJ1-5; 8 bases match TRBD1. In germline, CDR1 is MNHEY, CDR2 SMNVEV (reference sequence). The trim removed 8 bases at V and 9 bases at J, leaving 15 bases unmatched. CDR3 length: 15 residues. The CDR3 DNA sequence: TGTGCCAGCTCCCTTCTGGGGACAGGAAGACTGCCCCAGCATTTT. Residues: CASSLLGTGRLPQHF.

J is TRBJ2-5 and V is TRBV6-5; the D gene is possibly TRBD1 (6 bases). Germline CDR1 reads MNHEY; CDR2 reads SVGAGI. V was pared by 5 bases and J by 4 bases, with 14 bases between. The CDR3 has 14 amino acids. CDR3 in amino acids: CASSETGRGETQYF. DNA of the CDR3: TGTGCCAGCAGTGAAACAGGGAGAGGAGAGACCCAGTACTTC.

This clone was found once. The chain combines TRBV6-5 with TRBJ2-1; 8 nucleotides agree with TRBD2. J was trimmed by 7 bases and V by 2 bases; bases with no gene match: 7. Germline V gives CDR1 MNHEY, CDR2 SVGAGI. The CDR3 has 15 residues. This chain's CDR3 is CASSYEASGRNEQFF. CDR3 nucleotide sequence: TGTGCCAGCAGTTACGAGGCTAGCGGGCGGAATGAGCAGTTCTTC.

Written as DNA, the CDR3 is TGCAGCGTACAGGGAGTAGTAAACACAGATACGCAGTATTTT. As protein: CSVQGVVNTDTQYF. The chain is built from TRBV29-1 and TRBJ2-3, with a tentative D call TRBD1 (6 bases). This CDR3 region has 14 residues. Deletions cut 6 bases from V and 2 bases from J, with 15 bases between. Per germline, CDR1 SQVTM and CDR2 ANQGSEA.

This clone was seen once. J is TRBJ1-1 and V is TRBV10-3; no clear D gene. CDR1 is ENHRY and CDR2 is SYGVKD in the germline V gene. The V and J ends lost 3 bases and 1 base respectively, with 12 bases between them. The CDR3 length is 15 residues. The CDR3 spells CAISDGMLGNTEAFF. The CDR3 coding sequence is TGTGCCATCAGTGACGGGATGTTAGGGAACACTGAAGCTTTCTTT.

This sequence joins TRBV5-6 and TRBJ2-1; D possibly corresponds to TRBD1 (5 bases). V lost 0 bases, J lost 6 bases, and 7 bases lay in between. There are 13 residues in the CDR3. CDR1 and CDR2 from the germline V gene are SGHDT and YYEEEE. The CDR3, as DNA: TGTGCCAGCAGCTTGGGGCAGGGCAATGAGCAGTTCTTC. Translating gives CASSLGQGNEQFF.

This clone was counted only a few times. The V call is TRBV7-9, the J call TRBJ1-2, with a tentative D call TRBD1 (5 bases). V was clipped by 1 base and J by 7 bases, with 13 bases between them. Germline assignment: CDR1 SEHNR and CDR2 FQNEAQ (reference sequence). There are 14 residues in the CDR3. The CDR3 DNA follows: TGTGCCAGCAGCTTAGTGGGAGGGGCTCTTGGCTACACCTTC. Translation gives CASSLVGGALGYTF. The full variable domain, with the rest looked up from reference TRBV7-9 and TRBJ1-2, is DTGVSQNPRHKITKRGQNVTFRCDPISEHNRLYWYRQTLGQGPEFLTYFQNEAQLEKSRLLSDRFSAERPKGSFSTLEIQRTEQGDSAMYLCASSLVGGALGYTFGSGTRLTVV.

The chain employs TRBV9 and TRBJ2-3; 9 bases line up with TRBD2. The CDR3 has 17 residues. J gave up 1 base and V 0 bases, and 6 bases lay outside the gene matches. Germline V lookup: CDR1 SGDLS, CDR2 YYNGEE. CDR3 residues: CASSVGASGIGTDTQYF. In DNA, the CDR3 is TGTGCCAGCAGCGTAGGTGCTAGCGGGATTGGCACAGATACGCAGTATTTT.

This chain links TRBV29-1 with TRBJ1-2; 7 positions agree with TRBD1. V lost 4 bases and J lost 10; bases outside the gene matches: 3. The CDR3 length is 10 residues. The germline CDR1 and CDR2 sequences are SQVTM and ANQGSEA. CDR3 nucleotide sequence: TGCAGCGTTGGACAGGGCAACTACACCTTC. This encodes CSVGQGNYTF.

CDR3: CASSQDKSNYGYTF. CDR3 DNA: TGCGCCAGCAGCCAGGACAAGTCTAACTATGGCTACACCTTC. V usage is TRBV4-3 and J usage is TRBJ1-2; possibly TRBD1 for D (5 bases). Germline V gene lookup returns CDR1 LGHNA and CDR2 YSLEER. The CDR3 is made up of 14 amino acids. Deletions cut 3 bases from V and 0 bases from J, with 8 bases between.

This clone appeared a single time. J is TRBJ2-1 and V is TRBV5-1; TRBD2 aligns across 10 bases. The junction had 5 bases not matched to a gene; V was cut back by 0 bases and J by 5 bases. Germline values: CDR1 SGHRS, CDR2 YFSETQ. This CDR3 has 16 amino acids. CDR3 region: CASSLAPGLANNEQFF. CDR3 nucleotides: TGCGCCAGCAGCTTGGCACCGGGACTAGCGAACAATGAGCAGTTCTTC.

In DNA, the CDR3 is TGCGCCAGCAGCCAAGATTCAGGGAACTACGAGCAGTACTTC. Encoded protein: CASSQDSGNYEQYF. This chain links TRBV4-1 with TRBJ2-7, with a possible D match to TRBD1 (5 bases). V was trimmed by 0 bases and J by 3 bases, leaving 9 bases between them. This CDR3 contains 14 residues. Germline CDR1 reads MGHRA; CDR2 reads YSYEKL.

The chain employs TRBV30 and TRBJ1-4; D gene unclear. CDR1 and CDR2 (germline): GTSNPN, SVGIG (reference sequence). V was shortened by 2 bases and J by 6 bases, with 16 bases between the two germline ends. The CDR3 is 15 residues long. CDR3 region: CAWSISPVLHEKLFF. The CDR3 coding sequence is TGTGCCTGGAGTATTTCGCCAGTTCTCCATGAAAAACTGTTTTTT.

In its sample, this clone was seen a few times. The chain uses TRBV14 and TRBJ2-2; possible D gene TRBD2, 6 bases. V was clipped by 1 base and J by 5 bases, with 23 bases between them. The length of the CDR3 is 19 residues. CDR1 is SGHDN and CDR2 is FVKESK in the germline V gene. This CDR3 reads CASSQASRGSARVTGELFF. In DNA form, the CDR3 reads TGTGCCAGCAGCCAAGCGTCGCGGGGTAGTGCTCGGGTTACCGGGGAGCTGTTTTTT.